The 26 T cell receptor beta chains in this list originate from one sample, sequenced in a study of technical replicates of blood from a few donors. Data came from immunoSEQ multiplex PCR; TCRdb stores just in-frame clones and leaves some out. This sample has about 12,000 clones, with around 96% found just once. Sequenced sample: PBMCs. These TCRs come from a human donor in good health.

This clone was counted a single time. The rearrangement uses TRBV5-1 and TRBJ2-1; 10 bases align to TRBD2. The CDR3 covers 17 residues. Germline V lookup: CDR1 SGHRS, CDR2 YFSETQ. With 0 bases clipped from V and 0 bases from J, the junction kept 3 bases outside the gene matches. For the CDR3, the DNA is TGCGCCAGCAGCTTGGATAGCGGGAGGAGCTCCTACAATGAGCAGTTCTTC. Its protein product is CASSLDSGRSSYNEQFF. Together with reference TRBV5-1 and TRBJ2-1, the CDR3 gives the full variable domain: KAGVTQTPRYLIKTRGQQVTLSCSPISGHRSVSWYQQTPGQGLQFLFEYFSETQRNKGNFPGRFSGRQFSNSRSEMNVSTLELGDSALYLCASSLDSGRSSYNEQFFGPGTRLTVL.

This sequence joins TRBV30 and TRBJ2-5, with D perhaps TRBD2 (6 bases). The CDR3 length is 13 residues. Trimming shortened V by 1 base and J by 4 bases, and 10 bases separated the two germline ends. Germline CDR1 and CDR2: GTSNPN and SVGIG (reference sequence). The CDR3 DNA is TGTGCCTGGAGTGGTGGAGGGCCAGAGACCCAGTACTTC. Translating gives CAWSGGGPETQYF.

The rearrangement joins TRBV25-1 to TRBJ2-7; 7 nucleotides agree with TRBD2. The CDR3 is 13 amino acids. The germline V gene has CDR1 MGHDK and CDR2 SYGVNS. Unmatched junction bases numbered 4, after V lost 4 bases and J lost 4 bases. CDR3 DNA sequence: TGTGCCAGCAGTGGGGAGGGCCGTTACGAGCAGTACTTC. This codes for CASSGEGRYEQYF.

The CDR3 here is CASSSQGANYGYTF. The CDR3 bases are TGTGCCAGCAGTAGCCAGGGGGCGAACTATGGCTACACCTTC. The genes are TRBV2 and TRBJ1-2; 8 bases are a match to TRBD1. The ends lost 5 bases at V and 2 bases at J; junction bases unmatched: 4. The length of the CDR3 is 14 residues. CDR1 is SNHLY and CDR2 is FYNNEI in the germline V gene. Full variable domain (remainder filled in from reference TRBV2 and TRBJ1-2): EPEVTQTPSHQVTQMGQEVILRCVPISNHLYFYWYRQILGQKVEFLVSFYNNEISEKSEIFDDQFSVERPDGSNFTLKIRSTKLEDSAMYFCASSSQGANYGYTFGSGTRLTVV.

The CDR3: CASSLGFTNTEAFF. CDR3 nucleotide sequence: TGTGCCAGCAGCTTAGGCTTCACAAACACTGAAGCTTTCTTT. The rearrangement joins TRBV11-2 to TRBJ1-1; D gene uncertain. This CDR3 has 14 residues. Germline V gives CDR1 SGHAT, CDR2 FQNNGV. Trimming stripped 1 base from V and 2 bases from J, with 8 bases between.

V and J are TRBV5-8 and TRBJ2-7; TRBD2 matches at 10 bases. Looked up from germline, CDR1 is SGHTS and CDR2 is YDEGEE. V lost 1 base, J lost 3 bases, and 4 bases stayed unmatched. This CDR3 region has 15 residues. The CDR3 loop is CASSLSTSGIYEQYF. For the CDR3, the DNA is TGTGCCAGCAGCTTGAGTACTAGCGGGATCTACGAGCAGTACTTC.

The chain employs TRBV6-5 and TRBJ2-2; tentatively, D is TRBD1 (7 bases). The V and J ends lost 4 bases and 8 bases respectively, with 14 bases between them. CDR3 length equals 14 residues. CDR1 is MNHEY and CDR2 is SVGAGI in the germline V gene. In DNA form, the CDR3 reads TGTGCCAGCAGTTTTCAGGGGGGTGAGGGGGAGCTGTTTTTT. This translates into CASSFQGGEGELFF.

The chain's CDR3 is CASSGTGLNGYTF. The DNA of the CDR3 is TGTGCCAGCAGCGGGACAGGTCTGAATGGCTACACCTTC. The chain is built from TRBV7-2 and TRBJ1-2; 8 bases fit TRBD1. The junction had 5 bases not matched to a gene; V was cut back by 5 bases and J by 6 bases. The CDR3 extends over 13 amino acids. From germline, CDR1 is SGHTA and CDR2 FQGNSA.

The rearrangement joins TRBV29-1 to TRBJ2-3; 8 bases are a match to TRBD1. The J segment lost 7 bases and the V segment lost 4 bases, leaving 13 bases of the junction unmatched. The V gene's germline CDR1 is SQVTM and CDR2 ANQGSEA. This CDR3 contains 15 residues. The CDR3 coding sequence is TGCAGCGTTGGTGCAGGGGGCGTTAATACAAATACGCAGTATTTT. The encoded protein is CSVGAGGVNTNTQYF.

The V call is TRBV7-9, the J call TRBJ2-5; 13 nucleotides line up with TRBD2. J gave up 2 bases and V 5 bases, and 2 bases lay outside the gene matches. CDR1 SEHNR and CDR2 FQNEAQ come from the germline V gene (reference sequence). This CDR3 region has 15 residues. The CDR3 is CASSPGLAGQETQYF. CDR3 in DNA: TGTGCCAGCAGCCCGGGACTAGCGGGACAAGAGACCCAGTACTTC.

The chain uses TRBV7-9 and TRBJ2-3; 7 nucleotides agree with TRBD2. Germline-derived CDR1 and CDR2 are SEHNR and FQNEAQ (reference sequence). The CDR3 consists of 17 residues. V lost 3 bases and J lost 4; bases outside the gene matches: 13. The DNA for the CDR3 is TGTGCCAGCAGCTTGGGCCGGGACTACCTTATCTCAGATACGCAGTATTTT. This translates into CASSLGRDYLISDTQYF.

J is TRBJ2-2 and V is TRBV10-3; 7 nucleotides line up with TRBD2. This CDR3 comprises 15 residues. Trimming at V came to 3 bases and at J to 4 bases, leaving 5 bases not matched to a gene. Looked up from germline, CDR1 is ENHRY and CDR2 is SYGVKD. CDR3 in amino acids: CAISDILAATGELFF. In DNA, the CDR3 is TGTGCCATCAGTGATATTCTAGCGGCCACCGGGGAGCTGTTTTTT.

This clone was observed a single time. V usage is TRBV30 and J usage is TRBJ1-2; TRBD1 aligns across 8 bases. Germline values: CDR1 GTSNPN, CDR2 SVGIG (reference sequence). CDR3 size: 13 residues. Trimming removed 7 bases from V and 8 bases from J; junction bases left unmatched: 12. CDR3 coding DNA: TGTGCCTCGATCAGAGGACAGGGAGGCGGCTACACCTTC. Encoded protein: CASIRGQGGGYTF.

The chain recombines TRBV6-4 with TRBJ2-2; D possibly corresponds to TRBD2 (7 bases). Germline-derived CDR1 and CDR2 are MRHNA and SNTAGT. The CDR3 spans 14 residues. V gave up 8 bases and J gave up 3 bases, with 13 bases separating them. Written as DNA, the CDR3 is TGTGCCAGCCGCGAGGGGGGGGACACCGGGGAGCTGTTTTTT. It codes for CASREGGDTGELFF.

CDR3 amino acids: CASSTGLYDTF. The CDR3 DNA reads as TGTGCCAGTAGTACTGGCCTGTACGACACCTTC. The chain joins TRBV19 to TRBJ1-2, with no clear D. The CDR3 loop spans 11 amino acids. CDR1 and CDR2 (germline): LNHDA, SQIVND (reference sequence). The V gene lost 4 bases and the J gene lost 12 bases, with 12 bases spanning the gap.

The chain links TRBV6-1 to TRBJ2-3, with a weak D call TRBD1 (5 bases). CDR1 is MNHNS and CDR2 is SASEGT in the germline V gene. Trimming took off 5 bases at V and 1 base at J, with 13 bases between the two ends. The CDR3 runs 15 residues. The CDR3 sequence: CASSLLGQGTDTQYF. The DNA for the CDR3 is TGTGCCAGCAGTCTCCTGGGGCAGGGCACAGATACGCAGTATTTT.

The chain couples TRBV2 to TRBJ2-3; 8 bases agree with TRBD2. The CDR3 consists of 15 residues. The J segment lost 7 bases and the V segment lost 1 base, leaving 7 bases of the junction unmatched. The germline CDR1 and CDR2 sequences are SNHLY and FYNNEI. CDR3 sequence (DNA): TGTGCCAGCAGTGAAGGAGCGGGAGTGGTGAATACGCAGTATTTT. This codes for CASSEGAGVVNTQYF.

The rearrangement uses TRBV7-9 and TRBJ1-5; TRBD1 agrees at 9 bases. The CDR3 has 14 residues. The germline CDR1 and CDR2 sequences are SEHNR and FQNEAQ (reference sequence). V trimming: 8 bases; J trimming: 2 bases; junction bases outside the gene matches: 4. The CDR3 spells CASSTGGGNQPQHF. DNA of the CDR3: TGTGCCAGCTCCACAGGGGGCGGCAATCAGCCCCAGCATTTT.

The chain employs TRBV29-1 and TRBJ2-1, with TRBD2 identical over 8 bases. The germline V gene encodes CDR1 SQVTM and CDR2 ANQGSEA. The CDR3 covers 13 residues. The J segment lost 12 bases and the V segment lost 6 bases, leaving 13 bases of the junction unmatched. The CDR3 loop is CSVSPQRENRQFF. DNA for the CDR3: TGCAGCGTCTCACCCCAGCGGGAGAATCGGCAGTTCTTC.

The sample holds one count of this clone. V and J are TRBV6-1 and TRBJ1-1; no clear D. The CDR3 extends over 13 amino acids. Between the trimmed V and J ends, which lost 6 bases and 1 base, there was a span of 9 bases. The germline gives CDR1 MNHNS, CDR2 SASEGT. CDR3 DNA sequence: TGTGCCAGCAGCCAACAAGAGAACACTGAAGCTTTCTTT. This codes for CASSQQENTEAFF.

The V gene is TRBV5-1, the J gene TRBJ2-7; possibly TRBD1 for D (5 bases). CDR3 length equals 13 residues. Trimming cost V 0 bases and J 3 bases, with 7 bases left between them. The germline V gene encodes CDR1 SGHRS and CDR2 YFSETQ. The CDR3 loop is CASSLGTGYEQYF. The CDR3 DNA follows: TGCGCCAGCAGCTTGGGAACAGGCTACGAGCAGTACTTC.

V is TRBV6-6 and J is TRBJ1-4, with D uncertain. The germline V and J ends were trimmed by 2 bases and 8 bases, with 12 bases remaining between them. Germline values: CDR1 MNHNY, CDR2 SVGAGI (reference sequence). The CDR3 loop spans 14 amino acids. The CDR3 region has the DNA TGTGCCAGCAGTTACGGGCAGGCGGGGGAAAAACTGTTTTTT. The encoded protein is CASSYGQAGEKLFF.

The CDR3 nucleotides read TGTGCCAGCAGCTATGGGGACAGGGGATTCTACGGTGGCTACACCTTC. As protein: CASSYGDRGFYGGYTF. The rearrangement links TRBV7-8 to TRBJ1-2; 10 bases fit TRBD1. Trimming at V came to 4 bases and at J to 7 bases, leaving 12 bases not matched to a gene. The CDR3 covers 16 residues. Germline CDR1 and CDR2: SGHVS and FQNEAQ.

This chain connects TRBV28 to TRBJ2-2, with a tentative D call TRBD2 (6 bases). CDR1 is MDHEN, CDR2 SYDVKM, per germline. The CDR3 contains 16 residues. Trimming left V 7 bases short and J 1 base short, with 16 bases between. CDR3 nucleotides: TGTGCCAGCACCTCCCCGGGAGAGCGGAACACCGGGGAGCTGTTTTTT. This encodes CASTSPGERNTGELFF.

CDR3 sequence reads: CSASRGEVTDTQYF. The CDR3 region has the DNA TGCAGCGCGTCCAGGGGGGAGGTCACAGATACGCAGTATTTT. The chain joins TRBV29-1 to TRBJ2-3; TRBD1 is a possible D gene (7 bases). CDR1 is SQVTM, CDR2 ANQGSEA, per germline. Trimming pared 7 bases from V and 2 bases from J, leaving 16 bases between. The CDR3 covers 14 residues.

The V call is TRBV28, the J call TRBJ1-2, with D tentatively TRBD1 (5 bases). Trimming took off 5 bases at V and 7 bases at J, with 20 bases between the two ends. The CDR3 is 15 amino acids. Germline-derived CDR1 and CDR2 are MDHEN and SYDVKM. CDR3 coding DNA: TGTGCCAGCAGTGATCCAGGGATTTGGGGGGGTGGCTACACCTTC. Translation gives CASSDPGIWGGGYTF.